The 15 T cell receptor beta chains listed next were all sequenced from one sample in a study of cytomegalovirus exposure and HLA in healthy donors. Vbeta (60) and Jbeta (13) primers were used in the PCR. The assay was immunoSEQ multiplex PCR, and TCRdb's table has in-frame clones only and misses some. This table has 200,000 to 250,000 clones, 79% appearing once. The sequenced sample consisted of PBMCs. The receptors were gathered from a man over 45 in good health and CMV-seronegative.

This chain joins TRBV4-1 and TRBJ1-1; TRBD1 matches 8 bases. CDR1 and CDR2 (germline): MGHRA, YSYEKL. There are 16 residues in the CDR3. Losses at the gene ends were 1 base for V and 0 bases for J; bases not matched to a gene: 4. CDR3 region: CASSQAGDRMNTEAFF. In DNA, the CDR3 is TGCGCCAGCAGCCAAGCCGGGGACAGGATGAACACTGAAGCTTTCTTT.

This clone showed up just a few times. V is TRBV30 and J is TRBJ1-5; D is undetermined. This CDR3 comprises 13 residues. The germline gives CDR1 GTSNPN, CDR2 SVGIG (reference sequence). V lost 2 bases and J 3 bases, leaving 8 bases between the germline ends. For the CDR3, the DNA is TGTGCCTGGAGTAAGGCGGACAATCAGCCCCAGCATTTT. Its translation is CAWSKADNQPQHF.

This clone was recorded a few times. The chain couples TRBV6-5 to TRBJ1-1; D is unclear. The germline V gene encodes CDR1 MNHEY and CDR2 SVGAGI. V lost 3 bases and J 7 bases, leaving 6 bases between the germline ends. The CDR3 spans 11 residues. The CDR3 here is CASSYNGEAFF. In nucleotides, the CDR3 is TGTGCCAGCAGTTATAACGGTGAAGCTTTCTTT.

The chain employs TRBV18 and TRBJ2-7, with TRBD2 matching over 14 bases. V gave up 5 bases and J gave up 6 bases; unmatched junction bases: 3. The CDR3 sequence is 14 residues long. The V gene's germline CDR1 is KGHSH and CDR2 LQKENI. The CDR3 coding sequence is TGTGCCAGCTCATCGACTAGCGGGAGGGTCGAGCAGTACTTC. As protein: CASSSTSGRVEQYF.

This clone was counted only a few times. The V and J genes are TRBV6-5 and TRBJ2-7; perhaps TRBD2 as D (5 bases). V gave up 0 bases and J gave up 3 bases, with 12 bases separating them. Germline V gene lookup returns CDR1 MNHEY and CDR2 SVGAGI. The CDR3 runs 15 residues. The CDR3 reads CASSYSEGGYYEQYF. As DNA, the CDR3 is TGTGCCAGCAGTTACTCCGAGGGTGGGTACTACGAGCAGTACTTC.

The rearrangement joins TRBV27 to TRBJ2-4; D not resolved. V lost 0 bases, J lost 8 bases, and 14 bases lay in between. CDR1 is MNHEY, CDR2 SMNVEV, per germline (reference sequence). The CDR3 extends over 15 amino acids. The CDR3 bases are TGTGCCAGCAGTTTATCGATCAACAGTCCGGACATTCAGTACTTC. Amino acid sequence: CASSLSINSPDIQYF.

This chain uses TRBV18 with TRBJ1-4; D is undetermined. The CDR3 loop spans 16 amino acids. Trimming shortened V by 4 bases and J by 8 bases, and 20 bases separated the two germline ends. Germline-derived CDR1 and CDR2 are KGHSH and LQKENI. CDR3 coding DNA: TGTGCCAGCTCACTCGTCGAAACTTACACGGGAGAAAAACTGTTTTTT. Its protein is CASSLVETYTGEKLFF. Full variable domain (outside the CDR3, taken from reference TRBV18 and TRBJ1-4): NAGVMQNPRHLVRRRGQEARLRCSPMKGHSHVYWYRQLPEEGLKFMVYLQKENIIDESGMPKERFSAEFPKEGPSILRIQQVVRGDSAAYFCASSLVETYTGEKLFFGSGTQLSVL.

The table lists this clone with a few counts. CDR3 bases: TGTGCCAGCAGCGGTCGGGTGTTGGGCAATCAGCCCCAGCATTTT. Its protein product is CASSGRVLGNQPQHF. V is TRBV4-2 and J is TRBJ1-5; no definite D call. Germline CDR1 and CDR2: LGHNA and YNFKEQ. V was shortened by 5 bases and J by 2 bases, with 13 bases between the two germline ends. This CDR3 has 15 residues.

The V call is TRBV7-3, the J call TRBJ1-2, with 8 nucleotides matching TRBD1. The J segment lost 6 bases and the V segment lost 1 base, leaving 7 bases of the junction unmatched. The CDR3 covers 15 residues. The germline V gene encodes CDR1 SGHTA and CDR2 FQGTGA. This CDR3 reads CASSLNAGGKDGYTF. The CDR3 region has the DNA TGTGCCAGCAGCTTAAATGCAGGGGGCAAGGATGGCTACACCTTC.

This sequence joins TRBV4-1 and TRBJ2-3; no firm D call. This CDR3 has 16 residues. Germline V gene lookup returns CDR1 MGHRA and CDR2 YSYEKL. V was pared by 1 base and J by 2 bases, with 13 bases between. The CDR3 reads CASSQVNLVATDTQYF. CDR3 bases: TGCGCCAGCAGCCAAGTCAATTTGGTAGCCACAGATACGCAGTATTTT.

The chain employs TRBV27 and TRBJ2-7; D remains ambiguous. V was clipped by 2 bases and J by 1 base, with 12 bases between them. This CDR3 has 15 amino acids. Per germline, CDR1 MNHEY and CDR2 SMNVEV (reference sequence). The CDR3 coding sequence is TGTGCCAGCAGTTTAACCCCGCACGCGTCCTACGAGCAGTACTTC. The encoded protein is CASSLTPHASYEQYF.

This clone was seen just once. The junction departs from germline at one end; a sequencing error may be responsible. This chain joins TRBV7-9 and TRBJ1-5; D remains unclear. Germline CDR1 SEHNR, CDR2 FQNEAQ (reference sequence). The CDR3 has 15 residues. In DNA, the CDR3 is TGTTCCAGCAGTTCTACAGCCGGTAGCAATCAGCCCCAGCATTTT. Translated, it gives CSSSSTAGSNQPQHF.

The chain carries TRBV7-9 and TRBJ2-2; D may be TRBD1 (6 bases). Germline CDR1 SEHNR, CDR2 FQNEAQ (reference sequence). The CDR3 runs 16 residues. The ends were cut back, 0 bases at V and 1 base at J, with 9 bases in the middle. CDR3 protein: CASSLAGTRNTGELFF. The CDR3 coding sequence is TGTGCCAGCAGCTTAGCCGGGACAAGGAACACCGGGGAGCTGTTTTTT.

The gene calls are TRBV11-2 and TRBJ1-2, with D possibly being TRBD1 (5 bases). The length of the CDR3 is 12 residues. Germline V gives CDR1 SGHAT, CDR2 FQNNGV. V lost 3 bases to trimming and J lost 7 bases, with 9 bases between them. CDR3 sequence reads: CASSFLGVGYTF. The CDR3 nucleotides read TGTGCCAGCAGCTTTTTAGGGGTTGGCTACACCTTC.

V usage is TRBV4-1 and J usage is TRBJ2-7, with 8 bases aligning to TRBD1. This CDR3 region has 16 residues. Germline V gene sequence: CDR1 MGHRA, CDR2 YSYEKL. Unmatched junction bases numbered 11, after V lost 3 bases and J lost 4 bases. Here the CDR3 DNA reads TGCGCCAGCAGCCAGCCCCCCGGACAGGGCATTTACGAGCAGTACTTC. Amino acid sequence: CASSQPPGQGIYEQYF.